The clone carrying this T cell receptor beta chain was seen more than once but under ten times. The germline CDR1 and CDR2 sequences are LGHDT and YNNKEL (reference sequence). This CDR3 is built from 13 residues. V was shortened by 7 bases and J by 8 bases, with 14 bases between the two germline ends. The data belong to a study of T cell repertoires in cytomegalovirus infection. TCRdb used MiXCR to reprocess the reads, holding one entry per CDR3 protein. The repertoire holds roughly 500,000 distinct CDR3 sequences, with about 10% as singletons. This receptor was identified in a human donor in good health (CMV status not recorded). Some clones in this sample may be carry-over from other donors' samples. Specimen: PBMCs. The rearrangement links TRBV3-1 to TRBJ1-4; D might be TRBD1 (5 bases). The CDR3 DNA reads TGTGCCAGCAACAAAGGAACAGGAGAAAAACTGTTTTTT. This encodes CASNKGTGEKLFF.